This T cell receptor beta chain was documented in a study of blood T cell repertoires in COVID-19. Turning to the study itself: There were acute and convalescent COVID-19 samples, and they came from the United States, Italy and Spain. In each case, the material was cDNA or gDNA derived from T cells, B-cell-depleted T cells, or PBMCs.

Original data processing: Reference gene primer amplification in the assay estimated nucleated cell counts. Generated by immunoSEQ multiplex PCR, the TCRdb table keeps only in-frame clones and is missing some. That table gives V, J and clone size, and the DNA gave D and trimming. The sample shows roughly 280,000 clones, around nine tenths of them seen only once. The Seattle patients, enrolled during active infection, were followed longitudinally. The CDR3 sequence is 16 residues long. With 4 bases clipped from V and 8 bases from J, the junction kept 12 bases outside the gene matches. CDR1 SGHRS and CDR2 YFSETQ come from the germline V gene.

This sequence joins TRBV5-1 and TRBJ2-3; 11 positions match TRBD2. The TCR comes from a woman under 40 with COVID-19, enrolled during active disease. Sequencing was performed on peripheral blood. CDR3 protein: CASSTGLAVAGGTQYF. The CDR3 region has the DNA TGCGCCAGCAGCACGGGACTAGCGGTGGCTGGAGGTACGCAGTATTTT.